What follows are 12 T cell receptor beta chains derived from one specimen sequenced in a study of blood T cell repertoires in COVID-19. The table came from immunoSEQ multiplex PCR; TCRdb's copy has only in-frame clones and leaves some out. The data show about 62,000 clones, approximately 90% seen once. The sequencing input was peripheral blood. The receptors derive from a woman aged 60 to 75 with acute or convalescent COVID-19.

CDR3 bases: TGTGCCAGCAGTACGGGACTAGCGGGAGGGCTCGAGTATTTT. Translating gives CASSTGLAGGLEYF. V and J are TRBV6-5 and TRBJ2-3, with 16 nucleotides matching TRBD2. J gave up 13 bases and V 5 bases, and 6 bases lay outside the gene matches. The CDR3 covers 14 residues. Germline V CDR1 and CDR2: MNHEY, SVGAGI.

This clone was seen more than once but under ten times. The genes are TRBV29-1 and TRBJ2-2; 15 nucleotides match TRBD2. V lost 7 bases, J lost 8 bases, and 5 bases stayed unmatched. This CDR3 has 14 amino acids. Germline CDR1 and CDR2: SQVTM and ANQGSEA. The CDR3 here is CSAGLAGGSGELFF. CDR3 DNA: TGCAGCGCAGGACTAGCGGGAGGGTCTGGGGAGCTGTTTTTT.

This rearrangement joins TRBV7-9 to TRBJ1-1; no clear D gene. Germline CDR1 is SEHNR and CDR2 is FQNEAQ (reference sequence). This CDR3 is 13 amino acids long. V was pared by 5 bases and J by 8 bases, with 15 bases between. The CDR3 protein is CASSRAYGEEAFF. CDR3 coding DNA: TGTGCCAGCAGCCGTGCGTACGGTGAGGAAGCTTTCTTT.

V usage is TRBV21-1 and J usage is TRBJ1-2; the table calls TRBD1, which could not be checked here. TRBV21-1 is a documented pseudogene. The CDR3 sequence is 16 residues long. CDR3: CASSRRGAGGKNGYTF. The CDR3 coding sequence is TGTGCCAGCAGCAGGAGGGGGGCAGGGGGCAAGAATGGCTACACCTTC.

The V gene is TRBV2, the J gene TRBJ2-3, with 9 bases fitting TRBD1. This CDR3 is 15 amino acids long. The V gene end was trimmed by 7 bases and the J gene end by 5 bases; junction bases not matched to a gene: 10. Per germline, CDR1 SNHLY and CDR2 FYNNEI. The CDR3 region is CASKADRGRGDTQYF. The CDR3 DNA reads as TGTGCCAGCAAGGCGGACAGGGGACGAGGAGATACGCAGTATTTT.

V usage is TRBV7-2 and J usage is TRBJ2-3; 8 bases line up with TRBD1. The CDR3 covers 15 residues. CDR1 and CDR2 from the germline V gene are SGHTA and FQGNSA. With 1 base clipped from V and 5 bases from J, the junction kept 5 bases outside the gene matches. The CDR3 loop is CASSLVLTGEDTQYF. Written as DNA, the CDR3 is TGTGCCAGCAGCTTAGTCCTGACAGGGGAAGATACGCAGTATTTT. Based on the CDR3 plus reference TRBV7-2 and TRBJ2-3, the full variable domain is GAGVSQSPSNKVTEKGKDVELRCDPISGHTALYWYRQSLGQGLEFLIYFQGNSAPDKSGLPSDRFSAERTGGSVSTLTIQRTQQEDSAVYLCASSLVLTGEDTQYFGPGTRLTVL.

The V call is TRBV6-5, the J call TRBJ1-3, with TRBD1 matching over 10 bases. V lost 6 bases and J lost 4; bases outside the gene matches: 6. CDR1 is MNHEY and CDR2 is SVGAGI in the germline V gene. The CDR3 covers 15 residues. In DNA, the CDR3 is TGTGCCAGCAGGAGACAGGGGGCATACGGAAACACCATATATTTT. Translated, it gives CASRRQGAYGNTIYF.

The CDR3 DNA sequence: TGTGCCACGCAGGCCTATGGGCAGCTCTATGGCTACACCTTC. Protein product: CATQAYGQLYGYTF. This chain links TRBV19 with TRBJ1-2; no definite D call. CDR1 LNHDA and CDR2 SQIVND come from the germline V gene (reference sequence). The ends were cut back, 10 bases at V and 4 bases at J, with 19 bases in the middle. The CDR3 loop spans 14 amino acids.

This clone occurred once. The V call is TRBV28, the J call TRBJ2-2; D is undetermined. The CDR3 covers 14 residues. Trimming took 3 bases from V and 6 from J, leaving 11 bases between them. Germline assignment: CDR1 MDHEN and CDR2 SYDVKM. The CDR3 region is CASSLGPLPGELFF. In nucleotides, the CDR3 is TGTGCCAGCAGTTTGGGCCCCTTGCCCGGGGAGCTGTTTTTT.

The chain combines TRBV19 with TRBJ1-2; TRBD1 matches at 11 bases. V lost 4 bases, J lost 5 bases, and 9 bases stayed unmatched. CDR1 LNHDA and CDR2 SQIVND come from the germline V gene (reference sequence). This CDR3 is 16 amino acids long. The CDR3 here is CASSRSEGQGAYGYTF. The CDR3 nucleotides are TGTGCCAGTAGTAGGAGCGAAGGACAGGGGGCTTATGGCTACACCTTC.

The chain has TRBV2 and TRBJ2-7, with 7 bases identical to TRBD1. The CDR3 is 14 residues long. With V trimmed by 8 bases and J by 6 bases, 13 bases remained unmatched. The germline V gene encodes CDR1 SNHLY and CDR2 FYNNEI. The CDR3 is CASRESTGPFEQYV. The DNA for the CDR3 is TGTGCCAGCCGGGAATCGACAGGGCCTTTCGAGCAGTACGTC.

The genes are TRBV10-3 and TRBJ1-1; D remains ambiguous. In germline, CDR1 is ENHRY, CDR2 SYGVKD. V was cut by 7 bases and J by 1 base, with 13 bases left in between. The CDR3 totals 14 residues. Here the CDR3 reads CAIKREAKNTEAFF. The DNA for the CDR3 is TGTGCCATCAAAAGAGAGGCAAAGAACACTGAAGCTTTCTTT.